These 17 T cell receptor beta chains came from one sample sequenced in a study of T cell changes during pregnancy in multiple sclerosis. Data came from immunoSEQ multiplex PCR; TCRdb stores just in-frame clones and leaves some out. This repertoire shows about 52,000 clones, 85% to 95% found once; its top ten account for roughly 0.71%. Material: CD4+ T cells from peripheral blood mononuclear cells, obtained in the third trimester of pregnancy. The receptors were sampled from a female donor with multiple sclerosis, enrolled in a pregnancy study.

This chain uses TRBV5-1 with TRBJ1-1, with 12 nucleotides matching TRBD1. Germline assignment: CDR1 SGHRS and CDR2 YFSETQ. V lost 3 bases to trimming and J lost 1 base; unmatched junction nucleotides: 4. The CDR3 has 16 amino acids. The CDR3 DNA reads as TGCGCCAGCAGCTCGGGACAGGGGGCTTGGAACACTGAAGCTTTCTTT. Its translation: CASSSGQGAWNTEAFF.

The gene calls are TRBV28 and TRBJ1-1; the D is unclear. Germline V gene sequence: CDR1 MDHEN, CDR2 SYDVKM. The CDR3 has 12 residues. V was clipped by 3 bases and J by 7 bases, with 9 bases between them. The DNA of the CDR3 is TGTGCCAGCAGTTTGCTAGACTTTGAAGCTTTCTTT. Amino acids: CASSLLDFEAFF.

The rearrangement joins TRBV7-8 to TRBJ1-3; no clear D. CDR3 length: 14 amino acids. V dropped 5 bases and J dropped 3 bases, with 11 bases sitting between them. Looked up from germline, CDR1 is SGHVS and CDR2 is FQNEAQ. The CDR3, as DNA: TGTGCCAGCAGCGGACGGACTGTTGGAAACACCATATATTTT. Translation: CASSGRTVGNTIYF.

This chain connects TRBV7-9 to TRBJ1-5; no clear D gene. CDR3 length: 14 amino acids. V lost 7 bases to trimming and J lost 5 bases, with 15 bases between them. Germline-derived CDR1 and CDR2 are SEHNR and FQNEAQ (reference sequence). The CDR3 region is CASTLDGGDQPQHF. CDR3 sequence (DNA): TGTGCCAGCACCCTTGATGGCGGGGATCAGCCCCAGCATTTT.

The gene calls are TRBV7-6 and TRBJ2-2; no clear D. With 5 bases removed from V and 5 bases from J, the gap between germline ends came to 3 bases. CDR3 size: 11 residues. Germline values: CDR1 SGHVS, CDR2 FNYEAQ. This chain's CDR3 is CASSQTGELFF. The CDR3 DNA reads TGTGCCAGCAGCCAAACCGGGGAGCTGTTTTTT.

The chain carries TRBV5-1 and TRBJ1-3; 7 bases map to TRBD1. This CDR3 comprises 14 residues. Germline CDR1 SGHRS, CDR2 YFSETQ. Losses at the gene ends were 2 bases for V and 4 bases for J; bases not matched to a gene: 3. The chain's CDR3 is CASSLGTEGNTIYF. CDR3 nucleotide sequence: TGCGCCAGCAGCTTAGGGACAGAAGGAAACACCATATATTTT. Full variable domain (missing parts from reference TRBV5-1 and TRBJ1-3): KAGVTQTPRYLIKTRGQQVTLSCSPISGHRSVSWYQQTPGQGLQFLFEYFSETQRNKGNFPGRFSGRQFSNSRSEMNVSTLELGDSALYLCASSLGTEGNTIYFGEGSWLTVV.

V is TRBV11-3 and J is TRBJ2-5; maybe TRBD2 (6 bases). The CDR3 runs to 12 residues. The V gene lost 3 bases and the J gene lost 5 bases, with 7 bases spanning the gap. Germline CDR1 is SGHNT and CDR2 is YENEEA. The CDR3 bases are TGTGCCAGCAGCTTGGAGGGTGAGACCCAGTACTTC. It specifies CASSLEGETQYF.

The chain joins TRBV7-2 to TRBJ2-2; TRBD1 is a possible D gene (5 bases). V was cut by 2 bases and J by 3 bases, with 7 bases left in between. Germline CDR1 is SGHTA and CDR2 is FQGNSA. This CDR3 is built from 14 residues. CDR3 sequence reads: CASSLRGYTGELFF. For the CDR3, the DNA is TGTGCCAGCAGCTTAAGGGGCTACACCGGGGAGCTGTTTTTT.

A few counts support this clone. CDR3 sequence (DNA): TGCGCCAGCAGCCAAGATTCCAGGGGGTTGACCTACGAGCAGTACTTC. Its translation is CASSQDSRGLTYEQYF. V gene TRBV4-1 combines with J gene TRBJ2-7; 7 nucleotides line up with TRBD1. The CDR3 loop spans 16 amino acids. With V trimmed by 0 bases and J by 2 bases, 7 bases remained unmatched. In germline, CDR1 is MGHRA, CDR2 YSYEKL.

The chain combines TRBV14 with TRBJ1-2, with 8 bases fitting TRBD1. V shed 0 bases and J 13 bases; nucleotides not matched to a gene: 7. CDR1 is SGHDN and CDR2 is FVKESK in the germline V gene. The CDR3 has 13 residues. The CDR3: CASSQDPLTGGTF. CDR3 DNA: TGTGCCAGCAGCCAAGACCCTTTAACAGGGGGCACCTTC.

The genes are TRBV9 and TRBJ2-5, with D maybe TRBD2 (5 bases). Germline V lookup: CDR1 SGDLS, CDR2 YYNGEE. The CDR3 consists of 14 residues. V lost 1 base to trimming and J lost 2 bases, with 9 bases between them. CDR3 sequence: CASSVLAGQETQYF. The CDR3 DNA is TGTGCCAGCAGCGTACTAGCCGGACAAGAGACCCAGTACTTC.

Here the CDR3 reads CASKGTSDVGELFF. Written as DNA, the CDR3 is TGTGCCAGCAAAGGGACTAGCGATGTCGGGGAGCTGTTTTTT. The chain uses TRBV6-4 and TRBJ2-2; 10 bases align to TRBD2. Germline V gene lookup returns CDR1 MRHNA and CDR2 SNTAGT. The CDR3 has 14 amino acids. With 7 bases clipped from V and 7 bases from J, the junction kept 6 bases outside the gene matches.

The chain couples TRBV5-8 to TRBJ1-2; D call uncertain. The CDR3 covers 15 residues. Germline CDR1 and CDR2: SGHTS and YDEGEE. Trimming stripped 4 bases from V and 4 bases from J, with 17 bases between. The CDR3 protein is CASSPGRRAFYGYTF. For the CDR3, the DNA is TGTGCCAGCAGCCCGGGGAGGCGGGCTTTCTATGGCTACACCTTC.

This chain connects TRBV7-3 to TRBJ1-1; D ambiguous. The CDR3 loop spans 15 amino acids. Germline CDR1 reads SGHTA; CDR2 reads FQGTGA. V lost 1 base to trimming and J lost 1 base, with 10 bases between them. In nucleotides, the CDR3 is TGTGCCAGCAGCTTAAATCCAGGAGGGAACACTGAAGCTTTCTTT. It yields the protein CASSLNPGGNTEAFF.

CDR3 in amino acids: CSVDPRTGEAFF. CDR3 coding DNA: TGCAGCGTTGATCCCCGGACAGGTGAAGCTTTCTTT. The chain joins TRBV29-1 to TRBJ1-1, with 7 bases identical to TRBD1. From germline, CDR1 is SQVTM and CDR2 ANQGSEA. Trimming removed 3 bases from V and 7 bases from J; junction bases left unmatched: 5. The CDR3 contains 12 residues. Drawing the rest from reference TRBV29-1 and TRBJ1-1, the complete variable domain is SAVISQKPSRDICQRGTSLTIQCQVDSQVTMMFWYRQQPGQSLTLIATANQGSEATYESGFVIDKFPISRPNLTFSTLTVSNMSPEDSSIYLCSVDPRTGEAFFGQGTRLTVV.

The chain joins TRBV30 to TRBJ1-1; 8 nucleotides match TRBD1. The length of the CDR3 is 15 residues. V shed 1 base and J 1 base; nucleotides not matched to a gene: 5. The germline gives CDR1 GTSNPN, CDR2 SVGIG (reference sequence). CDR3: CAWSGNDRGNTEAFF. For the CDR3, the DNA is TGTGCCTGGAGTGGGAACGACAGGGGGAACACTGAAGCTTTCTTT.

The J gene is TRBJ1-6, the V gene TRBV15, with TRBD1 identical over 7 bases. J gave up 6 bases and V 1 base, and 12 bases lay outside the gene matches. Germline V gives CDR1 LNHNV, CDR2 YYDKDF (reference sequence). CDR3 length: 18 residues. The CDR3 DNA follows: TGTGCCACCAGCAGAGTTTTGACAGGGAAATTAGGTAATTCACCCCTCCACTTT. Translation gives CATSRVLTGKLGNSPLHF.